These 5 T cell receptor beta chains originate from one sample sequenced in a study of blood T cell repertoires in COVID-19. TCRdb's copy holds only in-frame clones and misses some; the assay was immunoSEQ multiplex PCR. The sample lists about 300,000 clones, 80% to 90% occurring once. The sample comprised PBMCs or T cells enriched from blood (not recorded which). These TCRs come from a young woman who had recovered from COVID-19.

This clone was counted between two and nine times. The rearrangement uses TRBV6-4 and TRBJ2-3; D possibly corresponds to TRBD1 (5 bases). V lost 6 bases and J 3 bases, leaving 13 bases between the germline ends. CDR3 size: 14 residues. Germline V gene lookup returns CDR1 MRHNA and CDR2 SNTAGT. The CDR3 sequence: CASRGQKETDTQYF. CDR3 sequence (DNA): TGTGCCAGCAGGGGGCAGAAAGAAACAGATACGCAGTATTTT.

This clone has more than one count but fewer than ten. The V and J genes are TRBV9 and TRBJ1-2, with 9 positions matching TRBD1. The CDR3 has 15 amino acids. V lost 3 bases, J lost 5 bases, and 8 bases stayed unmatched. From germline, CDR1 is SGDLS and CDR2 YYNGEE. The CDR3 here is CASSGGTGFWYGYTF. CDR3 nucleotide sequence: TGTGCCAGCAGCGGAGGGACAGGGTTTTGGTATGGCTACACCTTC.

The V gene is TRBV5-6, the J gene TRBJ2-3; the match to TRBD2 covers 8 bases. This CDR3 is 17 amino acids long. Germline V gives CDR1 SGHDT, CDR2 YYEEEE. The junction had 11 bases not matched to a gene; V was cut back by 5 bases and J by 0 bases. CDR3 sequence: CASSPGLGVASTDTQYF. CDR3 nucleotide sequence: TGTGCCAGCAGTCCGGGACTAGGAGTTGCCAGCACAGATACGCAGTATTTT.

This rearrangement joins TRBV4-1 to TRBJ1-6, with D possibly being TRBD1 (5 bases). V was shortened by 4 bases and J by 6 bases, with 19 bases between the two germline ends. The CDR3 covers 17 residues. Germline V gene data show CDR1 as MGHRA and CDR2 as YSYEKL. The CDR3 DNA reads TGCGCCAGCAGCCGCTTACGACCGACAGCTTCTAATTCACCCCTCCACTTT. This encodes CASSRLRPTASNSPLHF.

V is TRBV7-3 and J is TRBJ1-3; D ambiguous. The germline V gene encodes CDR1 SGHTA and CDR2 FQGTGA. The CDR3 runs to 14 residues. Trimming cost V 5 bases and J 4 bases, with 12 bases left between them. CDR3 bases: TGTGCCAGCAGCCCGCCTACAGAGGGAAACACCATATATTTT. It codes for CASSPPTEGNTIYF.